The 12 T cell receptor beta chains in this list originate from one sample, sequenced in a study of blood T cell repertoires in COVID-19. Clones were read by immunoSEQ multiplex PCR, and TCRdb kept only the in-frame ones, dropping some. Of 300,000 to 350,000 clones detected, around four fifths appear once; the ten largest clones hold 2.5% to 3%. What was sequenced was peripheral blood. These TCRs come from a man aged 30 to 39 with active or convalescent COVID-19.

J is TRBJ2-1 and V is TRBV9; 11 bases agree with TRBD2. V shed 7 bases, J shed 6 bases, and the junction held 6 bases outside the gene matches. The CDR3 totals 14 residues. From germline, CDR1 is SGDLS and CDR2 YYNGEE. The CDR3 nucleotides are TGTGCCAGCTCCTCCGGGACTAGCGGCAATGAGCAGTTCTTC. As protein: CASSSGTSGNEQFF.

This clone was seen once. This sequence joins TRBV28 and TRBJ2-2; D perhaps matches TRBD1 (7 bases). The CDR3 sequence is 15 residues long. The germline gives CDR1 MDHEN, CDR2 SYDVKM. The V end was cut by 2 bases, the J end by 4 bases, with 11 bases between. CDR3 in amino acids: CASSLPRGVTGELFF. DNA for the CDR3: TGTGCCAGCAGTTTACCCAGGGGGGTCACCGGGGAGCTGTTTTTT.

The chain is built from TRBV30 and TRBJ1-4; D is perhaps TRBD1 (5 bases). V lost 5 bases and J lost 7, with 11 bases in between. The V gene's germline CDR1 is GTSNPN and CDR2 SVGIG (reference sequence). CDR3 length: 12 residues. CDR3 sequence reads: CAWARAVEKLFF. CDR3 nucleotides: TGTGCCTGGGCCAGGGCGGTTGAAAAACTGTTTTTT.

The chain joins TRBV15 to TRBJ2-7; D might be TRBD1 (5 bases). Per the germline V gene, CDR1 is LNHNV and CDR2 is YYDKDF (reference sequence). V lost 0 bases and J lost 2, with 8 bases in between. CDR3 length: 14 residues. The CDR3 coding sequence is TGTGCCACCAGCAGAGACAGGGTCGCCTACGAGCAGTACTTC. It specifies CATSRDRVAYEQYF.

The genes are TRBV11-3 and TRBJ1-4; D remains ambiguous. V lost 4 bases to trimming and J lost 8 bases, with 14 bases between them. Germline CDR1 reads SGHNT; CDR2 reads YENEEA. There are 14 residues in the CDR3. Here the CDR3 reads CASSSQAGGEKLFF. The CDR3 DNA follows: TGTGCCAGCAGCTCGCAGGCGGGTGGGGAAAAACTGTTTTTT.

This clone has a single count. V and J are TRBV6-5 and TRBJ2-3, with 8 bases matching TRBD1. Trimming cost V 8 bases and J 5 bases; bases outside gene matches: 6. Per the germline V gene, CDR1 is MNHEY and CDR2 is SVGAGI. The CDR3 consists of 13 residues. CDR3 amino acids: CASRQGAKDTQYF. For the CDR3, the DNA is TGTGCCAGCCGGCAGGGGGCGAAAGATACGCAGTATTTT.

The chain couples TRBV27 to TRBJ2-5; 14 nucleotides line up with TRBD2. CDR1 and CDR2 (germline): MNHEY, SMNVEV (reference sequence). The CDR3 runs 19 residues. Trimming took 0 bases from V and 2 from J; bases not matched to a gene: 8. CDR3 sequence: CASSLSPYRLAGGQETQYF. DNA of the CDR3: TGTGCCAGCAGTTTATCTCCCTACAGACTAGCGGGAGGGCAAGAGACCCAGTACTTC.

The chain recombines TRBV4-1 with TRBJ1-1; 8 bases are a match to TRBD1. The V segment lost 3 bases and the J segment 7 bases; nucleotides outside the gene matches: 10. The CDR3 is 15 residues long. In germline, CDR1 is MGHRA, CDR2 YSYEKL. The CDR3 is CASSHPAQGVGEAFF. In DNA form, the CDR3 reads TGCGCCAGCAGCCACCCAGCACAGGGGGTGGGTGAAGCTTTCTTT.

This clone was seen only a few times. The chain links TRBV4-1 to TRBJ1-3, with 9 bases aligning to TRBD1. This CDR3 has 14 residues. CDR1 and CDR2 from the germline V gene are MGHRA and YSYEKL. With 3 bases clipped from V and 6 bases from J, the junction kept 3 bases outside the gene matches. The DNA of the CDR3 is TGCGCCAGCAGCCACCGGACAGGGGAAAACACCATATATTTT. Translating gives CASSHRTGENTIYF.

The V call is TRBV28, the J call TRBJ2-2; 9 positions match TRBD1. The CDR3 extends over 17 amino acids. In germline, CDR1 is MDHEN, CDR2 SYDVKM. The trim removed 4 bases at V and 7 bases at J, leaving 13 bases unmatched. CDR3: CASSYPFGQGQGGELFF. The CDR3 coding sequence is TGTGCCAGCAGTTACCCGTTTGGACAGGGGCAAGGCGGGGAGCTGTTTTTT.

This chain connects TRBV6-5 to TRBJ1-3; possible D gene TRBD1, 6 bases. V gave up 6 bases and J gave up 2 bases, with 14 bases separating them. Germline V CDR1 and CDR2: MNHEY, SVGAGI. The CDR3 extends over 15 amino acids. The CDR3 loop is CASSLQGLTGNTIYF. The CDR3 DNA reads as TGTGCCAGCAGCTTACAGGGCCTTACTGGAAACACCATATATTTT.

This chain connects TRBV5-1 to TRBJ2-1, with D unclear. The CDR3 is 12 amino acids. Trimming removed 0 bases at V and 8 bases at J, with 6 bases between. Germline CDR1 reads SGHRS; CDR2 reads YFSETQ. The DNA for the CDR3 is TGCGCCAGCAGCTTGGCCCGGGATGAGCAGTTCTTC. This codes for CASSLARDEQFF.